This is a list of T cell receptor beta chains from one sample in a study of identical twins. From the 5' RACE reads, TCRdb called clonotypes with MiXCR, one entry per CDR3 protein. Of approximately 190,000 distinct CDR3 sequences listed, about 16% are singletons. These same records also appear under a second study, on T cells expressing NK-cell markers.

Specimen: CD8+ T cells sorted from blood. These TCRs come from a woman between 18 and 30 years old in good health. Each CDR3 is given with its conserved first and last residue. The order of the fields is D gene, V gene, clone size, J gene, CDR3 DNA, CDR3 protein. D genes are given only for firm matches. For some rows the clone size is stated as once, few or many, or as a class when expanded; others skip it.

d_gene: TRBD1
v_gene: TRBV12-3/TRBV12-4
abundance: few
j_gene: TRBJ1-2
CDR3nt: TGTGCCAGCAGTTTCGGGACAGGTGTCTCTCCTAACTATGGCTACACCTTC
CDR3aa: CASSFGTGVSPNYGYTF

d_gene: NA
v_gene: TRBV4-2
abundance: NA
j_gene: TRBJ2-5
CDR3nt: TGTGCCAGCAGCCAAGATATGGGGGACGGAGAGACCCAGTACTTC
CDR3aa: CASSQDMGDGETQYF

d_gene: NA
v_gene: TRBV7-9
abundance: NA
j_gene: TRBJ2-3
CDR3nt: TGTGCCAGCAGCTTCGGGGTCACAGATACGCAGTATTTT
CDR3aa: CASSFGVTDTQYF

d_gene: NA
v_gene: TRBV9
abundance: NA
j_gene: TRBJ2-2
CDR3nt: TGTGCCAGCAGCGCCCGGGACAAAAGGGAGCTGTTTTTT
CDR3aa: CASSARDKRELFF

d_gene: TRBD2
v_gene: TRBV24-1
abundance: few
j_gene: TRBJ2-1
CDR3nt: TGTGCCACCAGTGACCCCATTGGGCCGGGGGGCAATGAGCAGTTCTTC
CDR3aa: CATSDPIGPGGNEQFF

d_gene: TRBD1
v_gene: TRBV16
abundance: NA
j_gene: TRBJ2-1
CDR3nt: TGTGCCAGCAGCCCCATTGACAGGGGGTTTTACAATGAGCAGTTCTTC
CDR3aa: CASSPIDRGFYNEQFF

d_gene: NA
v_gene: TRBV27
abundance: few
j_gene: TRBJ2-7
CDR3nt: TGTGCCAGCGGGGTTTCTAGAAGCGAGCAGTACTTC
CDR3aa: CASGVSRSEQYF

d_gene: TRBD1
v_gene: TRBV2
abundance: NA
j_gene: TRBJ2-7
CDR3nt: TGTGCCAGTGACAGGGGTCACGAGCAGTACTTC
CDR3aa: CASDRGHEQYF

d_gene: NA
v_gene: TRBV11-2
abundance: NA
j_gene: TRBJ2-5
CDR3nt: TGTGCCAGCAGCTTAATTGTAATTCCGGCGTGGCGGGACGAGACCCAGTACTTC
CDR3aa: CASSLIVIPAWRDETQYF

d_gene: TRBD2
v_gene: TRBV27
abundance: few
j_gene: TRBJ2-1
CDR3nt: TGTGCCAGCAGTTTCACTAGCGGGGGGGCCTATGAGCAGTTCTTC
CDR3aa: CASSFTSGGAYEQFF

d_gene: NA
v_gene: TRBV3-1
abundance: NA
j_gene: TRBJ2-7
CDR3nt: TGTGCCAGCAGCCAAGCGGGAGAAAACGAGCAGTACTTC
CDR3aa: CASSQAGENEQYF

d_gene: NA
v_gene: TRBV27
abundance: NA
j_gene: TRBJ2-1
CDR3nt: TGTGCCAGCAGTTCCCCGGGTGAAGGGAGGAATGAGCAGTTCTTC
CDR3aa: CASSSPGEGRNEQFF

d_gene: TRBD2
v_gene: TRBV27
abundance: NA
j_gene: TRBJ2-7
CDR3nt: TGTGCCAGCAGTACCAGCGGGGGTCCTACCTACGAGCAGTACTTC
CDR3aa: CASSTSGGPTYEQYF

d_gene: NA
v_gene: TRBV2
abundance: NA
j_gene: TRBJ2-7
CDR3nt: TGTGCCGTGGGAGACCGGGACTTACCCTACGAGCAGTACTTC
CDR3aa: CAVGDRDLPYEQYF

d_gene: TRBD1
v_gene: TRBV29-1
abundance: NA
j_gene: TRBJ2-7
CDR3nt: TGCAGCGGCCGACAGGGTGTCGGCGAGCAGTACTTC
CDR3aa: CSGRQGVGEQYF

d_gene: TRBD2
v_gene: TRBV11-2
abundance: few
j_gene: TRBJ2-7
CDR3nt: TGTGCCAGCAGCTTAGAACTACTAGCGGGATTCTACGAGCAGTACTTC
CDR3aa: CASSLELLAGFYEQYF

d_gene: NA
v_gene: TRBV6-5
abundance: NA
j_gene: TRBJ2-2
CDR3nt: TGTGCCAGCAGTTACAAACTTTCCACCGGGGAGCTGTTTTTT
CDR3aa: CASSYKLSTGELFF

d_gene: TRBD2
v_gene: TRBV11-1
abundance: once
j_gene: TRBJ2-1
CDR3nt: TGTGCCAGCAGAAATCGAGTTAGTAGACTAGCGGGAGCCAATGAGCAGTTCTTC
CDR3aa: CASRNRVSRLAGANEQFF

d_gene: NA
v_gene: TRBV5-6
abundance: NA
j_gene: TRBJ2-7
CDR3nt: TGTGCCAGCAGCTCTAGTGGGGGAGGCGAGCAGTACTTC
CDR3aa: CASSSSGGGEQYF

d_gene: TRBD1
v_gene: TRBV12-3/TRBV12-4
abundance: NA
j_gene: TRBJ2-5
CDR3nt: TGTGCCAGCAGTTTAAGCCCCGGGACAGGGGGGGAGACCCAGTACTTC
CDR3aa: CASSLSPGTGGETQYF

d_gene: NA
v_gene: TRBV9
abundance: few
j_gene: TRBJ2-7
CDR3nt: TGTGCCAGCAGCGTAGCAGGGTCAAGCTCCTACGAGCAGTACTTC
CDR3aa: CASSVAGSSSYEQYF

d_gene: NA
v_gene: TRBV7-3
abundance: NA
j_gene: TRBJ2-2
CDR3nt: TGTGCCAGCAGCTGGGGGGACGGGGAGCTGTTTTTT
CDR3aa: CASSWGDGELFF

d_gene: NA
v_gene: TRBV6-5
abundance: NA
j_gene: TRBJ2-2
CDR3nt: TGTGCCAGCAGTTACCCCCGGGGTGTCGGGAACACCGGGGAGCTGTTTTTT
CDR3aa: CASSYPRGVGNTGELFF

d_gene: NA
v_gene: TRBV15
abundance: few
j_gene: TRBJ2-3
CDR3nt: TGTGCCACCAGTACAGGGGGGGCAGATACGCAGTATTTT
CDR3aa: CATSTGGADTQYF

d_gene: TRBD1
v_gene: TRBV5-1
abundance: NA
j_gene: TRBJ1-1
CDR3nt: TGCGCCAGCAGCGGTGGGACAGGGAAGAACACTGAAGCTTTCTTT
CDR3aa: CASSGGTGKNTEAFF

d_gene: NA
v_gene: TRBV29-1
abundance: NA
j_gene: TRBJ2-1
CDR3nt: TGCAGCGTTGAGGCCGGGGTTAGAGTTGAGCAGTTCTTC
CDR3aa: CSVEAGVRVEQFF

d_gene: TRBD1
v_gene: TRBV11-2
abundance: few
j_gene: TRBJ2-1
CDR3nt: TGTGCCAGCAGCAAGATCTTCAGGGGGCGCGGGAATGAGCAGTTCTTC
CDR3aa: CASSKIFRGRGNEQFF

d_gene: TRBD2
v_gene: TRBV4-2
abundance: few
j_gene: TRBJ2-7
CDR3nt: TGTGCCAGCAGCCAAAGACTAGCGGGGGCCTACGAGCAGTACTTC
CDR3aa: CASSQRLAGAYEQYF

d_gene: NA
v_gene: TRBV7-6
abundance: few
j_gene: TRBJ2-7
CDR3nt: TGTGCCAGCAGCCCCGCTTCCTACGAGCAGTACTTC
CDR3aa: CASSPASYEQYF

d_gene: TRBD2
v_gene: TRBV4-2
abundance: NA
j_gene: TRBJ2-3
CDR3nt: TGTGCCAGCAGCCAAACACCTTCGGGGGGGAGCACAGATACGCAGTATTTT
CDR3aa: CASSQTPSGGSTDTQYF

d_gene: TRBD2
v_gene: TRBV7-9
abundance: NA
j_gene: TRBJ2-1
CDR3nt: TGTGCCAGCAGCTTAGCGGGGGGGGGTGAGCAGTTCTTC
CDR3aa: CASSLAGGGEQFF

d_gene: NA
v_gene: TRBV6-2/TRBV6-3
abundance: many
j_gene: TRBJ1-1
CDR3nt: TGTGCCACCTCATCGGGAGAGAACACTGAAGCTTTCTTT
CDR3aa: CATSSGENTEAFF

d_gene: TRBD2
v_gene: TRBV7-9
abundance: few
j_gene: TRBJ2-5
CDR3nt: TGTGCCAGCAGCTCCACCGGGACTAGCGGATTCGAGACCCAGTACTTC
CDR3aa: CASSSTGTSGFETQYF

d_gene: TRBD1
v_gene: TRBV6-5
abundance: NA
j_gene: TRBJ2-5
CDR3nt: TGTGCCAGCAGTTACCGGGACAGGGATTACCAAGAGACCCAGTACTTC
CDR3aa: CASSYRDRDYQETQYF

d_gene: TRBD2
v_gene: TRBV5-1
abundance: NA
j_gene: TRBJ2-1
CDR3nt: TGCGCCAGCAGCGTAGGACTAGCGGGTTTCTACGACAATGAGCAGTTCTTC
CDR3aa: CASSVGLAGFYDNEQFF

d_gene: NA
v_gene: TRBV9
abundance: NA
j_gene: TRBJ2-3
CDR3nt: TGTGCCAGCAGCGTAGTGACTACAGATACGCAGTATTTT
CDR3aa: CASSVVTTDTQYF

d_gene: NA
v_gene: TRBV19
abundance: few
j_gene: TRBJ2-7
CDR3nt: TGTGCCAGTAGTGCGGACGGGTACGAGCAGTACTTC
CDR3aa: CASSADGYEQYF

d_gene: NA
v_gene: TRBV7-9
abundance: NA
j_gene: TRBJ1-2
CDR3nt: TGTGCCAGCAGCTCCCAACAGGTGACTAACTATGGCTACACCTTC
CDR3aa: CASSSQQVTNYGYTF

d_gene: TRBD1
v_gene: TRBV18
abundance: NA
j_gene: TRBJ2-7
CDR3nt: TGTGCCAGCTCATCGGGACAGGCCGCCTACGAGCAGTACTTC
CDR3aa: CASSSGQAAYEQYF

d_gene: NA
v_gene: TRBV9
abundance: NA
j_gene: TRBJ2-5
CDR3nt: TGTGCCAGCAGCGTAAGCAGCGCGTACACGGAGACCCAGTACTTC
CDR3aa: CASSVSSAYTETQYF

d_gene: NA
v_gene: TRBV6-2/TRBV6-3
abundance: NA
j_gene: TRBJ2-6
CDR3nt: TGTGCCAGCACTCCGTCGGGGGCCCGCTCTGGGGCCAACGTCCTGACTTTC
CDR3aa: CASTPSGARSGANVLTF

d_gene: NA
v_gene: TRBV12-3/TRBV12-4
abundance: NA
j_gene: TRBJ2-5
CDR3nt: TGTGCCAGCAGTTCCGGGGCGGAGACCCAGTACTTC
CDR3aa: CASSSGAETQYF

d_gene: TRBD2
v_gene: TRBV5-5
abundance: NA
j_gene: TRBJ2-1
CDR3nt: TGTGCCAGCACCCTAGCGGGGGAAACCTCCTACAATGAGCAGTTCTTC
CDR3aa: CASTLAGETSYNEQFF

d_gene: NA
v_gene: TRBV6-1
abundance: NA
j_gene: TRBJ1-2
CDR3nt: TGTGCCAGCACCGAGAGCTTAAGGGATGGCTACACCTTC
CDR3aa: CASTESLRDGYTF

d_gene: TRBD2
v_gene: TRBV10-1
abundance: NA
j_gene: TRBJ2-2
CDR3nt: TGCGCCAGCAGTGGAGCGGGAGATTCCACCGGGGAGCTGTTTTTT
CDR3aa: CASSGAGDSTGELFF

d_gene: NA
v_gene: TRBV7-2
abundance: NA
j_gene: TRBJ2-6
CDR3nt: TGTGCCAGCAGCTTATGGGTCTCTGGGGCCAACGTCCTGACTTTC
CDR3aa: CASSLWVSGANVLTF

d_gene: TRBD2
v_gene: TRBV19
abundance: many
j_gene: TRBJ2-1
CDR3nt: TGTGCCAGTAGTCTAATTGGGCGGGAGGGCAATGAGCAGTTCTTC
CDR3aa: CASSLIGREGNEQFF

d_gene: NA
v_gene: TRBV4-3
abundance: many
j_gene: TRBJ2-7
CDR3nt: TGCGCCAGCAGCCAAGAATGGGGTCCACCTTCTTACGAGCAGTACTTC
CDR3aa: CASSQEWGPPSYEQYF

d_gene: NA
v_gene: TRBV29-1
abundance: few
j_gene: TRBJ1-2
CDR3nt: TGCAGCGTTGAAAGGCAGGACTATGGCTACACCTTC
CDR3aa: CSVERQDYGYTF

d_gene: NA
v_gene: TRBV6-1
abundance: NA
j_gene: TRBJ1-6
CDR3nt: TGTGCCAGCAGGCAGGAGCAGACTCTAGATTCACCCCTCCACTTT
CDR3aa: CASRQEQTLDSPLHF